Ten or more counts support the clone carrying this T cell receptor (beta chain). The target antigen is unknown. Researchers made TCR beta libraries by using iRepertoire HTBI primers and running Arm-PCR on CDR3 regions. TCRdb re-derived calls from the multiplex PCR reads in MiXCR, one entry per CDR3 protein. The table lists 400,000 to 450,000 distinct CDR3 sequences, 23% of them singletons, with approximately 25% in the top ten. This specimen belongs to a study of regulatory T cells in long-lasting Graves disease. Study-wide findings and caveats: In persistent patients, shared public clonotypes (roughly 3,000) outnumbered those in new patients (about 1,000).

Time point of the sample: persistent/refractory GD, antithyroid drugs over 5 years with positive TRAb. Extracted RNA from PBMCs served as the source of the TCR library. Graves' disease diagnoses followed American Thyroid Association guidelines. This clonotype was sampled from a female donor with Graves disease. The material sequenced was peripheral blood mononuclear cells (PBMCs), taken when the disease was refractory, from a patient treated with antithyroid drugs.

CDR3 DNA: TGTGCTAGTGGTTTGGCGGGGGGGGACAGATATGGCTACACCTTC. Translating gives CASGLAGGDRYGYTF. The V call is TRBV12-5, the J call TRBJ1-2; 7 bases map to TRBD1. CDR1 is LGHNT and CDR2 is FRNRAP in the germline V gene. Trimming removed 1 base from V and 5 bases from J; junction bases left unmatched: 7. The length of the CDR3 is 15 residues.